The TCR beta chain described here comes from a study of spatial heterogeneity in lung cancer. Study conclusions and caveats: Tallies of expanded TCRs, which were sorted into ubiquitous and regional groups, correlated with counts of ubiquitous and regional nonsynonymous mutations, respectively. Within tumors, counts of expanded alpha and beta TCRs tracked tumor mutation counts. Among tumor T cells, estimated coverage was roughly 7.4% for alpha chains and roughly 13% for beta chains.

On this clonotype: Its antigen is undetermined.

Time point: sample taken at primary tumor resection. The 60 to 90 donors had untreated early-stage non-small cell lung cancer. Trimming left V 4 bases short and J 8 bases short, with 17 bases between. Germline CDR1 and CDR2: MDHEN and SYDVKM. CDR3 length: 14 amino acids. On each TCR cDNA molecule, a unique molecular identifier was present. TCRdb fed the 5' RACE reads into MiXCR, producing one record per CDR3 protein. The table shows under 14,000 distinct CDR3 sequences, with approximately 7.2% occurring only once. This clonotype originated in a female donor with early-stage non-small cell lung cancer. This rearrangement joins TRBV28 to TRBJ1-2; D might be TRBD1 (6 bases). Specimen: lung tumor tissue, collected at surgery. The chain's CDR3 is CASSSQNTGNGYTF. CDR3 sequence (DNA): TGTGCCAGCAGTTCACAAAACACAGGGAACGGCTACACCTTC.